Described below is a single T cell receptor beta chain sequence and its context. The antigen remains unidentified. This CDR3 has 12 residues. The V and J ends lost 6 bases and 4 bases respectively, with 8 bases between them. In germline, CDR1 is SGHAT, CDR2 FQNNGV. Profiled with immunoSEQ multiplex PCR; TCRdb holds only in-frame clones, not every one. Altogether roughly 120,000 clones are present, about four fifths being singletons, with the ten largest covering 4.5% to 5.5%. The data were obtained in a study of radiotherapy plus CTLA-4 blockade in lung cancer. Study-level information: Disease control was achieved by 31% of patients, and objective responses by more than 15%.

Study findings and constraints: How blood T cell clones changed early, along with interferon-beta, reportedly forecast response best. Peripheral blood showed expansion of tumor-derived TCR clones after radiotherapy and ipilimumab.

Focal radiation with ipilimumab CTLA-4 blockade was given to patients with chemo-refractory metastatic non-small-cell lung cancer. The sequence was collected from a human donor with non-small cell lung cancer who had a partial response to radiotherapy plus ipilimumab. Sequencing used peripheral blood, obtained from a patient treated with radiotherapy plus ipilimumab. The chain has TRBV11-2 and TRBJ2-3; D unresolved. For the CDR3, the DNA is TGTGCCAGCAGACTTTCTGCAGATACGCAGTATTTT. It translates to CASRLSADTQYF.